This entry lists 28 T cell receptor beta chains sequenced from one sample in a study of regulatory T cells in long-lasting Graves disease. Through Arm-PCR of CDR3 regions and iRepertoire HTBI primers, TCR beta libraries were built. TCRdb independently ran MiXCR on the multiplex PCR reads; one entry per CDR3 protein. This repertoire shows roughly 530,000 distinct CDR3 sequences, roughly a sixth found once; its top ten account for 25%. The time point: newly diagnosed GD, antithyroid drugs for less than 3 months. PBMC RNA served as the TCR library source. The same specimen was also included in a second study, on T cells in Graves' hyperthyroidism and ophthalmopathy.

Here the sequenced sample was peripheral blood mononuclear cells (PBMCs), taken at new diagnosis, from a patient treated with antithyroid drugs. These receptors all come from a woman aged 35-60 years with Graves disease.

This clonotype appeared many times. The rearrangement joins TRBV20-1 to TRBJ2-7; D unclear. The CDR3 length is 13 residues. V lost 4 bases, J lost 0 bases, and 10 bases lay in between. Germline V lookup: CDR1 DFQATT, CDR2 SNEGSKA (reference sequence). This CDR3 is CSANGLYSYEQYF. In nucleotides, the CDR3 is TGCAGTGCTAATGGGCTTTACTCCTACGAGCAGTACTTC.

This clonotype was counted many times. The J gene is TRBJ1-2, the V gene TRBV20-1; 7 positions agree with TRBD1. The CDR3 runs to 11 residues. Germline V gene data show CDR1 as DFQATT and CDR2 as SNEGSKA (reference sequence). V was pared by 4 bases and J by 8 bases, with 4 bases of the junction left unmatched. CDR3 loop: CSAKGQHGYTF. The DNA for the CDR3 is TGCAGTGCTAAGGGACAGCACGGCTACACCTTC.

This clonotype was observed a handful of times. The V and J genes are TRBV7-9 and TRBJ1-2; 9 positions match TRBD1. V dropped 6 bases and J dropped 3; count of bases not matched to a gene: 8. Germline-derived CDR1 and CDR2 are SEHNR and FQNEAQ (reference sequence). This CDR3 contains 15 residues. The CDR3 nucleotides are TGTGCCAGCAGTTCGGGGACAGGGAGTTACTATGGCTACACCTTC. The encoded protein is CASSSGTGSYYGYTF.

In this sample, this clonotype turned up a few times. The chain recombines TRBV24-1 with TRBJ2-1, with no clear D. From germline, CDR1 is KGHDR and CDR2 SFDVKD. The CDR3 totals 15 residues. The V end lost 5 bases, the J end lost 1 base, and 11 bases lay between the germline ends. CDR3 in amino acids: CATSGQSPSYNEQFF. DNA of the CDR3: TGTGCCACCAGTGGTCAATCCCCGTCCTACAATGAGCAGTTCTTC.

This clonotype has just a few counts. The rearrangement links TRBV11-2 to TRBJ2-2; D call uncertain. CDR3 size: 15 residues. The ends were cut back, 5 bases at V and 2 bases at J, with 12 bases in the middle. Per germline, CDR1 SGHAT and CDR2 FQNNGV. The CDR3 protein is CASSVPTLNTGELFF. CDR3 coding DNA: TGTGCCAGCAGCGTACCGACACTTAACACCGGGGAGCTGTTTTTT.

This clonotype was seen a few times. The V and J genes are TRBV7-2 and TRBJ2-2, with TRBD1 identical over 8 bases. The trim removed 0 bases at V and 7 bases at J, leaving 1 base unmatched. The germline V gene has CDR1 SGHTA and CDR2 FQGNSA. The CDR3 spans 14 residues. The chain's CDR3 is CASSLATGVGELFF. In DNA form, the CDR3 reads TGTGCCAGCAGCTTAGCGACAGGGGTCGGGGAGCTGTTTTTT.

This clonotype was counted ten times or more. V gene TRBV3-1 combines with J gene TRBJ1-2, with D perhaps TRBD1 (5 bases). The CDR3 covers 16 residues. Germline V gene lookup returns CDR1 LGHDT and CDR2 YNNKEL (reference sequence). Trimming stripped 1 base from V and 8 bases from J, with 20 bases between. The DNA for the CDR3 is TGTGCCAGCAGCCAAGGCAGGGTTACTTTCCAGTTCGGCTACACCTTC. Translation: CASSQGRVTFQFGYTF.

The chain has TRBV6-5 and TRBJ1-2; possibly TRBD1 for D (6 bases). Trimming took 0 bases from V and 4 from J, leaving 15 bases between them. Germline CDR1 reads MNHEY; CDR2 reads SVGAGI. The length of the CDR3 is 16 residues. CDR3 sequence reads: CASSYSNRVGSYGYTF. The DNA for the CDR3 is TGTGCCAGCAGTTACTCTAACAGGGTCGGGAGCTATGGCTACACCTTC.

The CDR3 region is CASSRTDTNGQPQHF. CDR3 sequence (DNA): TGTGCCAGCTCTCGGACGGACACCAACGGGCAGCCCCAGCATTTT. The chain carries TRBV19 and TRBJ1-5; TRBD1 is a possible D gene (5 bases). The CDR3 has 15 residues. Deletions cut 9 bases from V and 7 bases from J, with 22 bases between. Germline CDR1 LNHDA, CDR2 SQIVND (reference sequence). The whole variable domain, filled in from reference TRBV19 and TRBJ1-5, reads DGGITQSPKYLFRKEGQNVTLSCEQNLNHDAMYWYRQDPGQGLRLIYYSQIVNDFQKGDIAEGYSVSREKKESFPLTVTSAQKNPTAFYLCASSRTDTNGQPQHFGDGTRLSIL.

This clonotype appeared a few times. The CDR3 DNA reads TGTGCCAGCACCCCGGGTCACACAGATACGCAGTATTTT. It encodes CASTPGHTDTQYF. This chain uses TRBV28 with TRBJ2-3; D is unresolved. V lost 7 bases, J lost 2 bases, and 10 bases lay in between. The CDR3 covers 13 residues. Germline assignment: CDR1 MDHEN and CDR2 SYDVKM.

In its sample, this clonotype was seen many times. The chain links TRBV18 to TRBJ2-5; 8 nucleotides agree with TRBD2. Trimming at V came to 3 bases and at J to 5 bases, leaving 5 bases not matched to a gene. CDR1 and CDR2 (germline): KGHSH, LQKENI. The length of the CDR3 is 14 residues. The CDR3 nucleotides read TGTGCCAGCTCACCGACGGGAGGGATGGAGACCCAGTACTTC. Encoded protein: CASSPTGGMETQYF.

This clonotype occurred a few times. The CDR3 reads CASSWVQGQGANEKLFF. In DNA form, the CDR3 reads TGTGCCAGCAGTTGGGTCCAGGGTCAGGGGGCTAATGAAAAACTGTTTTTT. This sequence joins TRBV28 and TRBJ1-4; 7 bases are a match to TRBD1. CDR3 length: 17 residues. V gave up 4 bases and J gave up 3 bases; unmatched junction bases: 11. Germline V gives CDR1 MDHEN, CDR2 SYDVKM.

A few counts support this clonotype. The CDR3 loop is CASTFEGAGELFF. The CDR3 DNA sequence: TGTGCCAGCACCTTTGAGGGGGCCGGGGAGCTGTTTTTT. J is TRBJ2-2 and V is TRBV6-2 or TRBV6-3; tentative D call: TRBD1 (6 bases). The CDR3 consists of 13 residues. Germline CDR1 reads MNHEY; CDR2 reads SVGEGT. With 7 bases removed from V and 6 bases from J, the gap between germline ends came to 12 bases.

This clonotype turned up a few times. The genes are TRBV12-3 or TRBV12-4 and TRBJ1-1, with TRBD1 as a possible D gene (6 bases). The CDR3 has 12 residues. V was trimmed by 1 base and J by 11 bases, leaving 11 bases between them. The chain's CDR3 is CASSLGAGDAFF. The CDR3 bases are TGTGCCAGCAGTTTAGGGGCAGGGGATGCTTTCTTT.

The table lists this clonotype with many counts. This rearrangement joins TRBV27 to TRBJ1-2, with TRBD1 identical over 9 bases. Germline V lookup: CDR1 MNHEY, CDR2 SMNVEV (reference sequence). V lost 6 bases to trimming and J lost 4 bases; unmatched junction nucleotides: 9. The CDR3 extends over 15 amino acids. The CDR3 sequence: CASRNTGGQIYGYTF. Here the CDR3 DNA reads TGTGCCAGCAGAAACACAGGGGGCCAGATCTATGGCTACACCTTC.

In this sample, this clonotype turned up many times. The rearrangement links TRBV5-1 to TRBJ1-4; the D is unclear. The V and J ends lost 1 base and 0 bases respectively, with 10 bases between them. The CDR3 is made up of 16 amino acids. CDR1 is SGHRS, CDR2 YFSETQ, per germline. This CDR3 reads CASSLLRQATNEKLFF. The CDR3 coding sequence is TGCGCCAGCAGCTTGTTGAGGCAGGCAACTAATGAAAAACTGTTTTTT. Supplemented by reference TRBV5-1 and TRBJ1-4, the full variable domain reads KAGVTQTPRYLIKTRGQQVTLSCSPISGHRSVSWYQQTPGQGLQFLFEYFSETQRNKGNFPGRFSGRQFSNSRSEMNVSTLELGDSALYLCASSLLRQATNEKLFFGSGTQLSVL.

In its sample, this clonotype was seen many times. The chain links TRBV11-2 to TRBJ2-5; the match to TRBD2 covers 10 bases. This CDR3 is built from 16 residues. CDR1 is SGHAT and CDR2 is FQNNGV in the germline V gene. V trimming: 1 base; J trimming: 5 bases; junction bases outside the gene matches: 7. CDR3 DNA: TGTGCCAGCAGCTTAGCGGTAGCGGGGGGACTCGAGACCCAGTACTTC. This gives the protein CASSLAVAGGLETQYF.

This clonotype was seen repeatedly, ten times or more. V gene TRBV5-6 combines with J gene TRBJ1-5; D gene ambiguous. CDR3 length equals 16 residues. V lost 2 bases, J lost 2 bases, and 14 bases lay in between. Germline lookup yields CDR1 SGHDT and CDR2 YYEEEE. The CDR3 region is CASSFKSSLGNQPQHF. CDR3 DNA sequence: TGTGCCAGCAGCTTCAAGTCGTCCTTGGGCAATCAGCCCCAGCATTTT.

This clonotype came up a few times. The V and J genes are TRBV30 and TRBJ1-4, with D tentatively TRBD1 (5 bases). This CDR3 region has 14 residues. Germline V lookup: CDR1 GTSNPN, CDR2 SVGIG (reference sequence). The V and J ends lost 1 base and 0 bases respectively, with 6 bases between them. CDR3 protein: CAWSGGTTNEKLFF. DNA of the CDR3: TGTGCCTGGAGTGGGGGGACAACTAATGAAAAACTGTTTTTT.

This clonotype was detected a few times. The chain recombines TRBV7-2 with TRBJ1-2, with 7 positions matching TRBD1. Germline V lookup: CDR1 SGHTA, CDR2 FQGNSA. This CDR3 contains 13 residues. V lost 5 bases, J lost 10 bases, and 10 bases stayed unmatched. In DNA form, the CDR3 reads TGTGCCAGCAGCCCGTACCGAACAGGGGTCTACACCTTC. Encoded protein: CASSPYRTGVYTF.

This clonotype was seen a handful of times. This chain uses TRBV4-1 with TRBJ2-1; D perhaps matches TRBD1 (6 bases). V lost 1 base and J 6 bases, leaving 16 bases between the germline ends. CDR3 length: 16 residues. Germline V gene lookup returns CDR1 MGHRA and CDR2 YSYEKL. The CDR3 bases are TGCGCCAGCAGCCAAGGGTGGGACATCATCTCCAATGAGCAGTTCTTC. This codes for CASSQGWDIISNEQFF.

This clonotype was recorded a few times. The chain combines TRBV9 with TRBJ1-3, with D unresolved. The CDR3 runs to 13 residues. The V gene lost 0 bases and the J gene lost 7 bases, with 8 bases spanning the gap. CDR1 and CDR2 from the germline V gene are SGDLS and YYNGEE. The CDR3 here is CASSVEVGNTIYF. CDR3 DNA: TGTGCCAGCAGCGTAGAAGTCGGGAACACCATATATTTT.

The sample holds many counts of this clonotype. This chain joins TRBV2 and TRBJ2-1; weak D call: TRBD2 (5 bases). CDR1 and CDR2 from the germline V gene are SNHLY and FYNNEI. This CDR3 has 12 amino acids. The V end lost 10 bases, the J end lost 6 bases, and 13 bases lay between the germline ends. CDR3 in DNA: TGTGCCACCCGGGAAGGCGGCAATGAGCAGTTCTTC. Translated, it gives CATREGGNEQFF.

This clonotype has only a few counts. The chain couples TRBV5-1 to TRBJ2-7; 7 bases map to TRBD1. This CDR3 region has 16 residues. Germline values: CDR1 SGHRS, CDR2 YFSETQ. Trimming at V came to 0 bases and at J to 0 bases, leaving 6 bases not matched to a gene. The CDR3 loop is CASSLGRQGYSYEQYF. CDR3 nucleotide sequence: TGCGCCAGCAGCTTGGGCCGACAGGGCTACTCCTACGAGCAGTACTTC. Filled out from reference TRBV5-1 and TRBJ2-7, the complete variable domain reads KAGVTQTPRYLIKTRGQQVTLSCSPISGHRSVSWYQQTPGQGLQFLFEYFSETQRNKGNFPGRFSGRQFSNSRSEMNVSTLELGDSALYLCASSLGRQGYSYEQYFGPGTRLTVT.

The chain's CDR3 is CANKGGEIGGYTF. The DNA of the CDR3 is TGTGCCAACAAGGGGGGAGAGATTGGAGGCTACACCTTC. This sequence joins TRBV6-1 and TRBJ1-2, with D maybe TRBD1 (6 bases). CDR3 length: 13 amino acids. Germline-derived CDR1 and CDR2 are MNHNS and SASEGT. The V and J ends lost 10 bases and 8 bases respectively, with 20 bases between them.

This clonotype was seen a few times. V usage is TRBV19 and J usage is TRBJ2-3, with D uncertain. From germline, CDR1 is LNHDA and CDR2 SQIVND (reference sequence). This CDR3 is 15 amino acids long. Trimming took 6 bases from V and 0 from J, leaving 13 bases between them. CDR3 loop: CASSPAMTSTDTQYF. The CDR3 bases are TGTGCCAGTAGCCCGGCCATGACTAGCACAGATACGCAGTATTTT. The entire variable domain, with the rest obtained from reference TRBV19 and TRBJ2-3, is as follows: DGGITQSPKYLFRKEGQNVTLSCEQNLNHDAMYWYRQDPGQGLRLIYYSQIVNDFQKGDIAEGYSVSREKKESFPLTVTSAQKNPTAFYLCASSPAMTSTDTQYFGPGTRLTVL.

At least ten counts were recorded for this clonotype. The chain joins TRBV20-1 to TRBJ2-7, with 8 bases matching TRBD1. The germline V gene encodes CDR1 DFQATT and CDR2 SNEGSKA (reference sequence). The CDR3 has 17 residues. V shed 0 bases, J shed 2 bases, and the junction held 12 bases outside the gene matches. In DNA form, the CDR3 reads TGCAGTGCTAGAGATTCCCTAACCGGGACAGGAACCTACGAGCAGTACTTC. Residues: CSARDSLTGTGTYEQYF.

This clonotype was recorded many times. This chain uses TRBV5-1 with TRBJ1-5; 9 bases line up with TRBD1. Germline V lookup: CDR1 SGHRS, CDR2 YFSETQ. J was trimmed by 3 bases and V by 4 bases; bases with no gene match: 5. The CDR3 consists of 15 residues. The CDR3 DNA reads TGCGCCAGCAGCGAGACAGGGGGTCTCAATCAGCCCCAGCATTTT. Translation gives CASSETGGLNQPQHF.